Following are 9 T cell receptor beta chains from one sample sequenced in a study of blood T cell repertoires in COVID-19. The assay was immunoSEQ multiplex PCR, and TCRdb's table has in-frame clones only and misses some. The table includes around 100,000 clones, 81% detected once. Sequencing was performed on peripheral blood. These receptors all stem from a man over 45 with acute or convalescent COVID-19.

The V gene is TRBV6-5, the J gene TRBJ1-2; maybe TRBD1 (5 bases). Trimming left V 6 bases short and J 3 bases short, with 14 bases between. The CDR3 extends over 14 amino acids. CDR1 and CDR2 (germline): MNHEY, SVGAGI. DNA of the CDR3: TGTGCCAGCAGCAAAGAGGAGGGACACTATGGCTACACCTTC. Protein sequence: CASSKEEGHYGYTF.

This sequence joins TRBV11-2 and TRBJ2-3; 7 nucleotides match TRBD2. The length of the CDR3 is 18 residues. Germline CDR1 SGHAT, CDR2 FQNNGV. V lost 1 base, J lost 0 bases, and 10 bases stayed unmatched. CDR3 loop: CASSLALGGGGSTDTQYF. DNA of the CDR3: TGTGCCAGCAGCTTAGCTCTTGGGGGGGGAGGTAGCACAGATACGCAGTATTTT. The variable domain in full, with the rest retrieved from reference TRBV11-2 and TRBJ2-3, is EAGVAQSPRYKIIEKRQSVAFWCNPISGHATLYWYQQILGQGPKLLIQFQNNGVVDDSQLPKDRFSAERLKGVDSTLKIQPAKLEDSAVYLCASSLALGGGGSTDTQYFGPGTRLTVL.

This chain joins TRBV28 and TRBJ1-4; unclear D gene. Deletions cut 7 bases from V and 7 bases from J, with 16 bases between. The CDR3 has 14 amino acids. Germline V gene sequence: CDR1 MDHEN, CDR2 SYDVKM. The CDR3, as DNA: TGTGCCAGCAACCAAGCGAGCCCTCCTGAAAAACTGTTTTTT. It codes for CASNQASPPEKLFF.

CDR3 in amino acids: CAWSPLSHSTNYGYTF. The CDR3 coding sequence is TGTGCCTGGAGTCCTCTATCGCATTCGACTAACTATGGCTACACCTTC. The rearrangement links TRBV30 to TRBJ1-2; D remains ambiguous. Germline V gene sequence: CDR1 GTSNPN, CDR2 SVGIG (reference sequence). CDR3 length: 16 amino acids. V shed 2 bases and J shed 0 bases, with 16 bases lying between them.

V usage is TRBV6-5 and J usage is TRBJ1-1; D is unclear. The germline CDR1 and CDR2 sequences are MNHEY and SVGAGI. Between the trimmed V and J ends, which lost 7 bases and 2 bases, there was a span of 14 bases. The CDR3 is 14 residues long. The CDR3 DNA is TGTGCCAGCACTCAGGTCAAAGGAAACACTGAAGCTTTCTTT. Residues: CASTQVKGNTEAFF.

The chain combines TRBV2 with TRBJ2-7, with 11 bases matching TRBD2. Trimming at V came to 0 bases and at J to 5 bases, leaving 9 bases not matched to a gene. Germline loops: CDR1 SNHLY, CDR2 FYNNEI. The length of the CDR3 is 17 residues. This CDR3 reads CASSEARLAGGSHEQYF. Written as DNA, the CDR3 is TGTGCCAGCAGTGAAGCGCGGCTAGCGGGGGGCAGCCACGAGCAGTACTTC.

This chain uses TRBV14 with TRBJ2-2; 7 bases are a match to TRBD2. The CDR3 is 16 residues long. Per germline, CDR1 SGHDN and CDR2 FVKESK. The V segment lost 2 bases and the J segment 5 bases; nucleotides outside the gene matches: 8. The CDR3 is CASSQLGLGRTGELFF. The CDR3 DNA reads TGTGCCAGCAGCCAACTCGGACTAGGACGGACCGGGGAGCTGTTTTTT.

A single count supports this clone. The chain has TRBV2 and TRBJ1-5; TRBD1 agrees at 7 bases. The CDR3 is 15 residues long. CDR1 and CDR2 (germline): SNHLY, FYNNEI. Losses at the gene ends were 6 bases for V and 4 bases for J; bases not matched to a gene: 9. This chain's CDR3 is CASRPGTDSNQPQHF. The CDR3 bases are TGTGCCAGCAGGCCCGGGACAGACTCTAATCAGCCCCAGCATTTT.

The chain recombines TRBV27 with TRBJ2-7; 8 bases are shared with TRBD2. V dropped 5 bases and J dropped 0; count of bases not matched to a gene: 6. This CDR3 region has 15 residues. Germline V gene lookup returns CDR1 MNHEY and CDR2 SMNVEV (reference sequence). The CDR3 sequence: CASSTQRGSSYEQYF. The CDR3 DNA sequence: TGTGCCAGCAGTACTCAGCGGGGGAGCTCCTACGAGCAGTACTTC.